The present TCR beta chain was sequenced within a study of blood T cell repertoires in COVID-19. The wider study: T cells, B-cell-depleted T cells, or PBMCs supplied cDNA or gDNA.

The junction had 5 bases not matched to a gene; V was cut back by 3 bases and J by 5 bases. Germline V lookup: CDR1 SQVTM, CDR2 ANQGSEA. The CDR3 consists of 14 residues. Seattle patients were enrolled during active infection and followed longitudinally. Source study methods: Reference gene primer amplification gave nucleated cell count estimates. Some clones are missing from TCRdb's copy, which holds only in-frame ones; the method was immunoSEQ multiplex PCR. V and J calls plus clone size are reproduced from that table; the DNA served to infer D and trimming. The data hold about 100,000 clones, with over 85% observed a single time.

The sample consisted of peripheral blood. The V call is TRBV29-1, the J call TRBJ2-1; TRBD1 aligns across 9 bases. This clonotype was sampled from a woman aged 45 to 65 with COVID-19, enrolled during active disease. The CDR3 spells CSVEGTGFNNEQFF. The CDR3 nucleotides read TGCAGCGTTGAGGGGACAGGGTTCAACAATGAGCAGTTCTTC.